These T cell receptor beta chains were read from a single sample in a study of blood T cell repertoires in COVID-19. Assay used: immunoSEQ multiplex PCR; TCRdb lists only in-frame clones, some missing. The sample yields around 310,000 clones, 85% to 90% seen once. Material for sequencing was PBMCs or T cells enriched from blood (not recorded which). All receptors derive from a woman younger than 45 who had recovered from COVID-19. Each CDR3 is given with its conserved first and last residue. The D gene is left open where the match is weak. Some rows have no size entry. The others give once, few or many, or a class for an expanded clone.

d_gene: NA; v_gene: TRBV30; abundance: NA; j_gene: TRBJ1-2; CDR3nt: TGTGCCTGGAGTGCAGGCCACTATGGCTACACCTTC; CDR3aa: CAWSAGHYGYTF
d_gene: NA; v_gene: TRBV4-1; abundance: NA; j_gene: TRBJ2-1; CDR3nt: TGCGCCAGCAGCCTAATCGACAGTAACAATGAGCAGTTCTTC; CDR3aa: CASSLIDSNNEQFF
d_gene: TRBD1; v_gene: TRBV15; abundance: once; j_gene: TRBJ1-4; CDR3nt: TGTGCCACCAGCAGGAGCCGACAGGGTGGAGAAAAACTGTTTTTT; CDR3aa: CATSRSRQGGEKLFF
d_gene: TRBD2; v_gene: TRBV11-2; abundance: NA; j_gene: TRBJ2-3; CDR3nt: TGTGCCAGCAGCCCCGGGACTAGCGGGAGGGTGGGCACAGATACGCAGTATTTT; CDR3aa: CASSPGTSGRVGTDTQYF
d_gene: NA; v_gene: TRBV25-1; abundance: once; j_gene: TRBJ2-1; CDR3nt: TGTGCCAGCAGTGACGTACTGAGCTCCTACAATGAGCAGTTCTTC; CDR3aa: CASSDVLSSYNEQFF
d_gene: TRBD1; v_gene: TRBV30; abundance: few; j_gene: TRBJ1-5; CDR3nt: TGTGCCTGGAGTGTAGGGACAGGGGTTCAGCCCCAGCATTTT; CDR3aa: CAWSVGTGVQPQHF
d_gene: TRBD1; v_gene: TRBV5-1; abundance: NA; j_gene: TRBJ2-5; CDR3nt: TGCGCCAGCAGCTTGGAGGGGGCAGGGGGAGAGACCCAGTACTTC; CDR3aa: CASSLEGAGGETQYF
d_gene: TRBD1; v_gene: TRBV30; abundance: NA; j_gene: TRBJ2-7; CDR3nt: TGTGCCTGGAAGGGACAGTCTTACGAGCAGTACTTC; CDR3aa: CAWKGQSYEQYF
d_gene: NA; v_gene: TRBV9; abundance: NA; j_gene: TRBJ2-2; CDR3nt: TGTGCCAGCAGCGTAGAATATTACACCGGGGAGCTGTTTTTT; CDR3aa: CASSVEYYTGELFF
d_gene: TRBD2; v_gene: TRBV4-2; abundance: NA; j_gene: TRBJ2-5; CDR3nt: TGTGCCAGCAGTCGACTAGCGGAGTTGGAGACCCAGTACTTC; CDR3aa: CASSRLAELETQYF